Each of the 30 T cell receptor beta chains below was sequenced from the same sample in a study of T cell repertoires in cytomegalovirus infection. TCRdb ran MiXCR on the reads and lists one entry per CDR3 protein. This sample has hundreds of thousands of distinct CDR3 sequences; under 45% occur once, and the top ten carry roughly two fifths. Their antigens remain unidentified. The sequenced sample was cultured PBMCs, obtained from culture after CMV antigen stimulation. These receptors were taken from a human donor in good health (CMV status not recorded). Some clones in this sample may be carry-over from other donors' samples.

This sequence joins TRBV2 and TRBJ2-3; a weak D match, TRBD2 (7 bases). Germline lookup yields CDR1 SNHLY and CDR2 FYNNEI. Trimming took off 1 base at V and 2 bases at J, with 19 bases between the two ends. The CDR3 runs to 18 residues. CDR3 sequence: CASSEEAGGGSNTDTQYF. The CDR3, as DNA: TGTGCCAGCAGTGAAGAGGCCGGGGGCGGGAGTAACACAGATACGCAGTATTTT.

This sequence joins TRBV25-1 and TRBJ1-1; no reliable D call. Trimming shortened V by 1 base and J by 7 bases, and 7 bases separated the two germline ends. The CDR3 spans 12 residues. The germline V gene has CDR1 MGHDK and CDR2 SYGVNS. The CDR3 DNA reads TGTGCCAGCAGTGAATTGGGCATTGAAGCTTTCTTT. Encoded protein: CASSELGIEAFF.

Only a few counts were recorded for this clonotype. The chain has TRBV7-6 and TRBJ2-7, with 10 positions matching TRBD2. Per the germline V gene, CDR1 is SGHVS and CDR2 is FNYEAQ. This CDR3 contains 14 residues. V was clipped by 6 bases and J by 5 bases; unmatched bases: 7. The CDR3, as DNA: TGTGCCAGCAGGTACCTAGCGGGAGTCGACGAGCAGTACTTC. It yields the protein CASRYLAGVDEQYF.

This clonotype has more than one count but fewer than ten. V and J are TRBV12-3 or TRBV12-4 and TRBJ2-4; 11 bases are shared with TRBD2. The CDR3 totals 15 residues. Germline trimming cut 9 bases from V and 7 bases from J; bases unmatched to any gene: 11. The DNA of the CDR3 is TGTGCCAGTTATATAGCGGGGGGGCCGGGGAACATTCAGTACTTC. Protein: CASYIAGGPGNIQYF.

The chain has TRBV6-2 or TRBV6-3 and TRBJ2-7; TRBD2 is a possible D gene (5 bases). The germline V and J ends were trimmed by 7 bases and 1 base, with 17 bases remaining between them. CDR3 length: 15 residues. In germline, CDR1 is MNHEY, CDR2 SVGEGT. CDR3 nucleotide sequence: TGTGCCAGCATGGAGGAGGCCATATCTTCCTACGAGCAGTACTTC. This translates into CASMEEAISSYEQYF.

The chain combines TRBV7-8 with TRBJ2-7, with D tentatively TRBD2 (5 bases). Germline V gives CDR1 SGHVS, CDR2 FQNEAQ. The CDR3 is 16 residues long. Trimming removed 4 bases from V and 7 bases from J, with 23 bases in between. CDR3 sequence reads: CASSSDPRGSMREQYF. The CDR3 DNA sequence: TGTGCCAGCAGCTCCGATCCGCGCGGGTCGATGAGAGAGCAGTACTTC. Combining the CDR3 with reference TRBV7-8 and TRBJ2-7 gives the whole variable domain GAGVSQSPRYKVAKRGQDVALRCDPISGHVSLFWYQQALGQGPEFLTYFQNEAQLDKSGLPSDRFFAERPEGSVSTLKIQRTQQEDSAVYLCASSSDPRGSMREQYFGPGTRLTVT.

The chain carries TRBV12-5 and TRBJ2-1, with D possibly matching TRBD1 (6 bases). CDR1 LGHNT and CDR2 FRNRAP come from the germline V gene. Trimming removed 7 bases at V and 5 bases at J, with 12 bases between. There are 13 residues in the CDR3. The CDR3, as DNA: TGTGCTAGTGTTGGACAGCTAAACAATGAGCAGTTCTTC. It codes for CASVGQLNNEQFF.

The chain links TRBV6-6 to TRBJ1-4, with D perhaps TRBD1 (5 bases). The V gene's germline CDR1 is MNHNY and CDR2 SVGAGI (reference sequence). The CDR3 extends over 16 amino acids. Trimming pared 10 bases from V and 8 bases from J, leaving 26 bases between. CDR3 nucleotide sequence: TGTGCCACCAAAACCCTCACGGTCGGGGGAATCGAAAAACTGTTTTTT. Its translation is CATKTLTVGGIEKLFF.

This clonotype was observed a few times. The CDR3 protein is CASSQGGTSGGTTDTQYF. CDR3 nucleotides: TGTGCCAGCAGCCAAGGCGGCACTAGCGGGGGAACCACAGATACGCAGTATTTT. The V and J genes are TRBV4-2 and TRBJ2-3; 11 nucleotides agree with TRBD2. J lost 2 bases, V lost 1 base, and 8 bases had no gene match. The CDR3 extends over 18 amino acids. CDR1 and CDR2 from the germline V gene are LGHNA and YNFKEQ.

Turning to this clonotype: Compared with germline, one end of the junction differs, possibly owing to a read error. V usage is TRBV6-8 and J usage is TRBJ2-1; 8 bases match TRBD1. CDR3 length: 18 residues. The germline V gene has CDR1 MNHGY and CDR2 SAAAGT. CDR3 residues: CTSSEFGLRTGSDNEQFF. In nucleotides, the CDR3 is TGTACCAGCAGTGAATTCGGATTACGGACAGGGAGTGACAATGAGCAGTTCTTC.

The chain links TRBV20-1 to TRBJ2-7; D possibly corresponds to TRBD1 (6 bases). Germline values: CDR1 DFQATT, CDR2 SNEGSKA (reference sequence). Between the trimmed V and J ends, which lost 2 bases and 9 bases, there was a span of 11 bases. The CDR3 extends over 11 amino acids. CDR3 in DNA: TGCAGTGCTAGACAGGGGCGACTGCAGTACTTC. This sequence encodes CSARQGRLQYF.

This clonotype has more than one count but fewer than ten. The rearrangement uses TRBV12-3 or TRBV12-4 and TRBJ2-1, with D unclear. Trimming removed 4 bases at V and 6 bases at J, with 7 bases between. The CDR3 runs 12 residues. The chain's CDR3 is CASSYQLNEQFF. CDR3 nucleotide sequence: TGTGCCAGCAGTTACCAGCTCAATGAGCAGTTCTTC.

The CDR3 nucleotides are TGTGCCAGCAGCCGGCGACAGGGAGCATACGAGCAGTACTTC. Its protein is CASSRRQGAYEQYF. This rearrangement joins TRBV6-1 to TRBJ2-7; 7 bases match TRBD1. The J segment lost 4 bases and the V segment lost 6 bases, leaving 9 bases of the junction unmatched. This CDR3 is 14 amino acids long. CDR1 and CDR2 from the germline V gene are MNHNS and SASEGT.

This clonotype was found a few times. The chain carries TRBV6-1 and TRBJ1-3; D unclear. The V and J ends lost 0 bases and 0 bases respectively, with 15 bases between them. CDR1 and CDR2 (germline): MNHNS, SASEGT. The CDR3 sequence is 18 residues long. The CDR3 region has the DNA TGTGCCAGCAGTGAAGCTTACTACGGGCTGGGCTCTGGAAACACCATATATTTT. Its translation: CASSEAYYGLGSGNTIYF.

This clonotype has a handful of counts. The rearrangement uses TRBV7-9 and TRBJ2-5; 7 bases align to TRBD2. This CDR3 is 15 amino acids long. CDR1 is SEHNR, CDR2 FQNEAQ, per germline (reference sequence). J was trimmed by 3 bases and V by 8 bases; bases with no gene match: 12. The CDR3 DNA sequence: TGTGCCAGCCGGCCACTCCGGGACTATGAAGAGACCCAGTACTTC. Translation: CASRPLRDYEETQYF.

CDR3 sequence reads: CASSPPYGELFF. CDR3 DNA: TGTGCCAGCAGTCCCCCTTACGGGGAGCTGTTTTTT. The chain links TRBV27 to TRBJ2-2; D gene unclear. CDR1 MNHEY and CDR2 SMNVEV come from the germline V gene (reference sequence). This CDR3 region has 12 residues. Trimming left V 5 bases short and J 7 bases short, with 8 bases between.

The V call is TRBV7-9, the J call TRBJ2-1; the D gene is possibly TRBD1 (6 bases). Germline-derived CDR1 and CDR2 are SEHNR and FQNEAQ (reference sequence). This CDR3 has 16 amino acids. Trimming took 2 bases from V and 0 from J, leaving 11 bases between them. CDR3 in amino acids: CASSLRGSSSYNEQFF. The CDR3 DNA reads TGTGCCAGCAGCTTAAGGGGGTCTAGCTCCTACAATGAGCAGTTCTTC.

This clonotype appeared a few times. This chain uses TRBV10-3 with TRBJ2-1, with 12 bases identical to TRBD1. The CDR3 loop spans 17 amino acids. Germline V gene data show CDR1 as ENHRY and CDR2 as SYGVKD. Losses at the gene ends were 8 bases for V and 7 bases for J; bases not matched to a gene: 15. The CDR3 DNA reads TGTGCCATCTCTAAGGTGATGGGACAGGGGGCAGTGAATGAGCAGTTCTTC. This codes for CAISKVMGQGAVNEQFF.

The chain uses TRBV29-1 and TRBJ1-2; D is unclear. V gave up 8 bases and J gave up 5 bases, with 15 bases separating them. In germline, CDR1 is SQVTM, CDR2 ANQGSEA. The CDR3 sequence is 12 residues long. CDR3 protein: CSLTPTSYGYTF. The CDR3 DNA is TGCAGCTTAACACCGACTTCTTATGGCTACACCTTC.

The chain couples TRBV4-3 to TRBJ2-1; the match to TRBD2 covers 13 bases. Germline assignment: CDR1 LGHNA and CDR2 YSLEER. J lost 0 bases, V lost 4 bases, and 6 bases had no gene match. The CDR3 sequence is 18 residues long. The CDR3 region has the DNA TGCGCCAGCAGCCCAGGACTAGCGGGAGCCCGCTCCTACAATGAGCAGTTCTTC. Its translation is CASSPGLAGARSYNEQFF.

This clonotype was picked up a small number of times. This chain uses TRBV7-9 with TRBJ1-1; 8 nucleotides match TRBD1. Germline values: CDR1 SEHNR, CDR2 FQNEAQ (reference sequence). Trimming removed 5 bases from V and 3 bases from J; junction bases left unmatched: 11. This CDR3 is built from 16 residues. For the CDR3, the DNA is TGTGCCAGCAGCCCAACCGGACAGGGAAGGGACACTGAAGCTTTCTTT. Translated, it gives CASSPTGQGRDTEAFF. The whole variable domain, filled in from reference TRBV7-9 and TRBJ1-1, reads DTGVSQNPRHKITKRGQNVTFRCDPISEHNRLYWYRQTLGQGPEFLTYFQNEAQLEKSRLLSDRFSAERPKGSFSTLEIQRTEQGDSAMYLCASSPTGQGRDTEAFFGQGTRLTVV.

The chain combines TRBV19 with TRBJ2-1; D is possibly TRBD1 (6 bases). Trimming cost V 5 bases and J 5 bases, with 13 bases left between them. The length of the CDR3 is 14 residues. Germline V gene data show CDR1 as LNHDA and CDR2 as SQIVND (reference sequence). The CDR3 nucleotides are TGTGCCAGTAGTTCCTCCGGGACACACAATGAGCAGTTCTTC. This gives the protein CASSSSGTHNEQFF.

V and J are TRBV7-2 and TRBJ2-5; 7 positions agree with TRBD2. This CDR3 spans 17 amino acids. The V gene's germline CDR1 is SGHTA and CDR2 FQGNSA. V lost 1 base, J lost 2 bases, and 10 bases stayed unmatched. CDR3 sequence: CASSLGGGLEWQETQYF. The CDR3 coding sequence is TGTGCCAGCAGCTTAGGGGGGGGGTTAGAATGGCAAGAGACCCAGTACTTC.

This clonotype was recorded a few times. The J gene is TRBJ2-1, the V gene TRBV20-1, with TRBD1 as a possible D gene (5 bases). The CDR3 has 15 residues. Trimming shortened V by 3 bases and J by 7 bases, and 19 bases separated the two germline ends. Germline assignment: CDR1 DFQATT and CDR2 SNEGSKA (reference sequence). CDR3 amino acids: CSARPRAGFKNEQFF. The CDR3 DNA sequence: TGCAGTGCTAGGCCAAGGGCAGGGTTTAAAAATGAGCAGTTCTTC.

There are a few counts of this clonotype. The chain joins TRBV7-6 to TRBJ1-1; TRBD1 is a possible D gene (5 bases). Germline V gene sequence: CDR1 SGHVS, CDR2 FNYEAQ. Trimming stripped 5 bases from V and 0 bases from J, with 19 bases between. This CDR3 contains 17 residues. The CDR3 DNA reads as TGTGCCAGCAGCCTCCTTTCTCCCGGGACGTTGAACACTGAAGCTTTCTTT. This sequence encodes CASSLLSPGTLNTEAFF.

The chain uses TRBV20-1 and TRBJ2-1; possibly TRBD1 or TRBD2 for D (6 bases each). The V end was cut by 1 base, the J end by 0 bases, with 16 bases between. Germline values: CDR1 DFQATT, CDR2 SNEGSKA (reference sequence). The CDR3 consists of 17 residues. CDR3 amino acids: CSARVPLRGRSYNEQFF. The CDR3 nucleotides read TGCAGTGCTAGAGTGCCCCTCCGGGGGCGCTCCTACAATGAGCAGTTCTTC.

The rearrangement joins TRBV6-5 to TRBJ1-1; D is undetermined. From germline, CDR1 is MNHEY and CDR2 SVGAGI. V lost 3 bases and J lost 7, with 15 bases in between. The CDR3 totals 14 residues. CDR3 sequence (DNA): TGTGCCAGCAGTTATCAAATAGGTCCAGATGAAGCTTTCTTT. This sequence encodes CASSYQIGPDEAFF.

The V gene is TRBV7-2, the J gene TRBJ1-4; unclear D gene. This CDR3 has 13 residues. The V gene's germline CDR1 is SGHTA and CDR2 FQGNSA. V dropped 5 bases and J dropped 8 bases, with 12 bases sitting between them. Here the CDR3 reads CASSPDPEEKLFF. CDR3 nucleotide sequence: TGTGCCAGCAGCCCGGACCCGGAGGAAAAACTGTTTTTT.

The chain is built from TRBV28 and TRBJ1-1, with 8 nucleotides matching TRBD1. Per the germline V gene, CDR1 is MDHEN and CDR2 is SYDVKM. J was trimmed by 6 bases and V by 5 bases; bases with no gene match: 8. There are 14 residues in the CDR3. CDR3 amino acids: CASSRDRFRPEAFF. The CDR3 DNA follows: TGTGCCAGCAGTCGGGACAGGTTTCGTCCTGAAGCTTTCTTT.

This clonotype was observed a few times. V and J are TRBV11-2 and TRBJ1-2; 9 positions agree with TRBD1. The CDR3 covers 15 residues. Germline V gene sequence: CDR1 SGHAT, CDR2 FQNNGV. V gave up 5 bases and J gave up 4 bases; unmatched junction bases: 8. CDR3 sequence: CASSIRTGVLYGYTF. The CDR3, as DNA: TGTGCCAGCAGCATACGGACAGGGGTCCTCTATGGCTACACCTTC.